The rows below give T cell receptor beta chains drawn from one sample of a study of CD8 T cells in Susac syndrome. TCRdb passed the immunoSEQ multiplex PCR reads through MiXCR, listing each CDR3 protein once. The table shows some 180,000 distinct CDR3 sequences, with over 90% occurring only once. Source material: CD4+ T cells from PBMCs. These receptors were obtained from a human donor with Susac syndrome. Both conserved end residues are part of each CDR3. D genes are given only for firm matches. Clone size is shown for a subset of rows, as once, few, many or a class of expanded clone.

v_gene	abundance	d_gene	j_gene	CDR3nt	CDR3aa
TRBV20-1	once	NA	TRBJ1-5	TGCAGTGCGCACGGTAGTGGCAATCAGCCCCAGCATTTT	CSAHGSGNQPQHF
TRBV3-1	NA	NA	TRBJ1-6	TGTGCCAGCAGCCAGCGGGGTACCAATTCACCCCTCCACTTT	CASSQRGTNSPLHF
TRBV30	NA	NA	TRBJ1-5	TGTGCCTGGAGTGTTGCCCGAAATCAGCCCCAGCATTTT	CAWSVARNQPQHF
TRBV9	NA	NA	TRBJ2-3	TGTGCCAGCAGCCTTAGAAGCGGAAGCACAGATACGCAGTATTTT	CASSLRSGSTDTQYF
TRBV19	NA	NA	TRBJ2-2	TGTGCCAGTAGTACAGGAATAACCGGGGAGCTGTTTTTT	CASSTGITGELFF
TRBV25-1	NA	NA	TRBJ2-1	TGTGCCAGCAGTGAATCCTGGGGGGTGTTGAATGAGCAGTTCTTC	CASSESWGVLNEQFF
TRBV29-1	NA	NA	TRBJ1-1	TGCAGCGTTGAAAACGGCATGAACACTGAAGCTTTCTTT	CSVENGMNTEAFF
TRBV20-1	NA	NA	TRBJ1-5	TGCAGTGCTAGAGAAGGGGGGGTCGGCAATCAGCCCCAGCATTTT	CSAREGGVGNQPQHF
TRBV2	NA	TRBD2	TRBJ2-3	TGTGCCAGCAGTGAAGGGACTAGCGGGAGTGGGGAAGATACGCAGTATTTT	CASSEGTSGSGEDTQYF
TRBV7-6	NA	NA	TRBJ2-3	TGTGCCAGCAGCCCAGGGGACAGCACAGATACGCAGTATTTT	CASSPGDSTDTQYF
TRBV2	NA	TRBD2	TRBJ2-5	TGTGCCAGCAGCCCCAACGGGGGGTCCTGGGAGACCCAGTACTTC	CASSPNGGSWETQYF
TRBV25-1	NA	NA	TRBJ1-1	TGTGCCAGCAGTGAGCCGGGGATGATAACTGAAGCTTTCTTT	CASSEPGMITEAFF
TRBV30	NA	NA	TRBJ1-2	TGTGCCTGGTCCCGTAGGAGCCCGGCTAACTATGGCTACACCTTC	CAWSRRSPANYGYTF
TRBV20-1	NA	NA	TRBJ1-2	TGCAGTGTTATCTCCTCAGGGGCCTATGGCTACACCTTC	CSVISSGAYGYTF
TRBV5-1	NA	TRBD2	TRBJ2-7	TGCGCCAGCAGCGGGGGACTAGCGGGGCCCTACGAGCAGTACTTC	CASSGGLAGPYEQYF
TRBV20-1	NA	NA	TRBJ2-3	TGCAGTGCTAGTTCTCGCAGCACAGATACGCAGTATTTT	CSASSRSTDTQYF
TRBV12-3/TRBV12-4	NA	NA	TRBJ1-5	TGTGCCAGCAGTCCTACATGGGGACGGATTAATAGCAATCAGCCCCAGCATTTT	CASSPTWGRINSNQPQHF
TRBV30	NA	NA	TRBJ2-2	TGTGCCTGGAGTGTCTGGCGGGGGAACACCGGGGAGCTGTTTTTT	CAWSVWRGNTGELFF
TRBV30	NA	NA	TRBJ1-1	TGTGCCTGGAGTCTGGGACCGGGGAACACTGAAGCTTTCTTT	CAWSLGPGNTEAFF
TRBV28	NA	NA	TRBJ2-3	TGTGCCAGCAGTTTATTACGGCTAGCCATCACAGATACGCAGTATTTT	CASSLLRLAITDTQYF
TRBV1	NA	NA	TRBJ1-1	TGCACCAGCAGCCAAGAATGCCCGGGAGGGGGGAACACTGAAGCTTTCTTT	CTSSQECPGGGNTEAFF
TRBV19	NA	NA	TRBJ1-6	TGTGCCAGTAGTGCGGGACGAGGAAATAATTCACCCCTCCACTTT	CASSAGRGNNSPLHF
TRBV7-9	NA	NA	TRBJ1-1	TGTGCCAGCAGTGCCCGGGGTCCGAACACTGAAGCTTTCTTT	CASSARGPNTEAFF
TRBV20-1	NA	TRBD1	TRBJ1-1	TGCAGTGCTAGACGACAGGGAAGCACTGAAGCTTTCTTT	CSARRQGSTEAFF
TRBV20-1	NA	NA	TRBJ2-1	TGCAGTGCTAGAGATGATTGGCGGGAAGCCTACAATGAGCAGTTCTTC	CSARDDWREAYNEQFF
TRBV7-2	NA	TRBD1	TRBJ2-3	TGTGCCAGCAGCTGGGGACAGGGAACAGATACGCAGTATTTT	CASSWGQGTDTQYF
TRBV21-1	NA	NA	TRBJ1-5	TGTGCCAGCAGCAAAATGTCAGGCCGTATCTGGCATCAGCCCCAGCATTTT	CASSKMSGRIWHQPQHF
TRBV28	NA	TRBD1	TRBJ2-7	TGTGCCAGCAGGCCGCCGGGACAGGGTGTCCACGAGCAGTACTTC	CASRPPGQGVHEQYF
TRBV2	once	TRBD1	TRBJ2-7	TGTGCCAGCAGGGCCAGGGACAGTTCGCTCTACGAGCAGTACTTC	CASRARDSSLYEQYF
TRBV18	NA	NA	TRBJ2-1	TGTGCCAGCTCACCTTCCCGGGAACCCTACAATGAGCAGTTCTTC	CASSPSREPYNEQFF
TRBV20-1	NA	TRBD1	TRBJ1-1	TGCAGTGCTAGGACAGGGGCTGAAGCTTTCTTT	CSARTGAEAFF
TRBV28	NA	NA	TRBJ2-7	TGTGCCAGCAGGAAGCCGGGACACAGCTACGAGCAGTACTTC	CASRKPGHSYEQYF
TRBV5-1	NA	NA	TRBJ1-1	TGCGCCAGCAGCTGGACCCCAGGGACGGACACTGAAGCTTTCTTT	CASSWTPGTDTEAFF
TRBV11-2	NA	TRBD1	TRBJ1-2	TGTGCCAGCAGCCCCAACAGGGGGCTCGGGGGTATTGGCTACACCTTC	CASSPNRGLGGIGYTF
TRBV4-2	NA	TRBD1	TRBJ1-2	TGTGCCAGCAGCCAAGATGGGGACAGGGGCTATGGCTACACCTTC	CASSQDGDRGYGYTF
TRBV20-1	NA	TRBD1	TRBJ2-7	TGCAGTGCTAGAAGAGGGGGACAGGACGAGCAGTACTTC	CSARRGGQDEQYF
TRBV10-3	NA	TRBD2	TRBJ2-3	TGTGCCATCAGTGCTTATGTAGCGGGGGCCACAGATACGCAGTATTTT	CAISAYVAGATDTQYF
TRBV5-1	once	NA	TRBJ2-2	TGCGCCAGCAGCGGGACGTGGGACACCGGGGAGCTGTTTTTT	CASSGTWDTGELFF
TRBV7-2	NA	NA	TRBJ2-7	TGTGCCAGCAGGGCTCCCGGATTCGACTACGAGCAGTACTTC	CASRAPGFDYEQYF
TRBV20-1	NA	TRBD2	TRBJ2-1	TGCAGTGCTAGAGATACGGGGGGACTAGCAGCCTACAATGAGCAGTTCTTC	CSARDTGGLAAYNEQFF
TRBV20-1	once	TRBD1	TRBJ1-5	TGCAGTGCTAGAGATGGGGACAGCAGCAATCAGCCCCAGCATTTT	CSARDGDSSNQPQHF
TRBV2	NA	TRBD2	TRBJ2-1	TGTGCCAGCCGTCGGCGGGGCGGGGGATCCTACAATGAGCAGTTCTTC	CASRRRGGGSYNEQFF
TRBV2	once	NA	TRBJ1-2	TGTGCCAGCAGTTCCGGGGCCCTTAACTATGGCTACACCTTC	CASSSGALNYGYTF
TRBV19	NA	TRBD1	TRBJ1-1	TGTGCCAGTTGGGACAGGGGGCGTTCCCACGGAGCTTTCTTT	CASWDRGRSHGAFF
TRBV11-2	NA	NA	TRBJ2-7	TGTGCCAGCAGCTTACCGGCTAGCGTGAGCTCCTACGAGCAGTACTTC	CASSLPASVSSYEQYF
TRBV29-1	NA	NA	TRBJ1-2	TGCAGCGTTGAAATAGCAGACGGCTATGGCTACACCTTC	CSVEIADGYGYTF
TRBV20-1	NA	NA	TRBJ2-1	TGCAGTGCTAGGGTGGATGGAGGGGATTACAATGAGCAGTTCTTC	CSARVDGGDYNEQFF
TRBV19	NA	TRBD1	TRBJ1-2	TGTGCCAGTAGTCGACAGGGGGACTATGGCTACACCTTC	CASSRQGDYGYTF
TRBV11-2	few	TRBD2	TRBJ2-3	TGTGCCAGCAGCTTAGTCGTACTAGCGGGAGCAGATACGCAGTATTTT	CASSLVVLAGADTQYF
TRBV3-1	NA	NA	TRBJ2-3	TGTGCCAGCAGCCAAGATCCCCCCGGGGCGGGGACTACAGATACGCAGTATTTT	CASSQDPPGAGTTDTQYF